This is a list of T cell receptor beta chains from one sample in a study of CD8 T cells in ankylosing spondylitis. TCRdb processed the 5' RACE reads anew with MiXCR; each CDR3 protein has one entry. Of over 150,000 distinct CDR3 sequences listed, 15% to 20% are singletons. Sequenced material: blood, either unsorted or a sorted T cell fraction (not recorded which). These receptors originate from a male donor aged 10-30 years with ankylosing spondylitis or in good health (not recorded which). Both conserved end residues are part of each CDR3. A D gene is named only where the DNA matches it firmly. Not every row has a clone size; where given, it reads once, few, many or a size class.

J,size,V,D,DNA,CDR3
TRBJ1-3,many,TRBV6-2/TRBV6-3,-,TGTGCCAGCAGTGTACCACCGGGCTCTGGAAACACCATATATTTT,CASSVPPGSGNTIYF
TRBJ2-6,few,TRBV5-4,-,TGTGCCAGCAGCTCAGTAAACTCTGGGGCCAACGTCCTGACTTTC,CASSSVNSGANVLTF
TRBJ2-1,many,TRBV10-3,-,TGTGCCATCAGTGAGCAATCGGGGGAGCACTCCTACAATGAGCAGTTCTTC,CAISEQSGEHSYNEQFF
TRBJ2-3,many,TRBV27,-,TGTGCCAGCAGTTTATCTCCAGGGGGGGCAGATACGCAGTATTTT,CASSLSPGGADTQYF
TRBJ2-3,-,TRBV5-1,-,TGCGCCAGCAGCTCCCTGACAACTACCACAGATACGCAGTATTTT,CASSSLTTTTDTQYF
TRBJ2-3,many,TRBV3-1,-,TGTGCCAGCAGCCAAGCGGATTGGCCAGCCGCAGATACGCAGTATTTT,CASSQADWPAADTQYF
TRBJ1-4,many,TRBV12-3/TRBV12-4,-,TGTGCCAGCACTTCCCACCTCGGGCGGGATCGTGAAAAACTGTTTTTT,CASTSHLGRDREKLFF
TRBJ2-1,-,TRBV20-1,TRBD2,TGCAGTGCGGCGAGCGGGAGGGCCACTGAGCAGTTCTTC,CSAASGRATEQFF
TRBJ2-1,many,TRBV12-3/TRBV12-4,-,TGTGCCAGCACCCTCCCGTTTCATGAGCAGTTCTTC,CASTLPFHEQFF
TRBJ2-1,many,TRBV7-9,-,TGTGCCAGCACCGGGGAATTACTCTACAATGAGCAGTTCTTC,CASTGELLYNEQFF
TRBJ2-1,few,TRBV10-2,-,TGCGCCAGCAGTGGCCTAAATGAGCAGTTCTTC,CASSGLNEQFF
TRBJ2-7,many,TRBV20-1,-,TGCAGTGCTCAAAAGACCGGGACGTCGGCCTACGAGCAGTACTTC,CSAQKTGTSAYEQYF
TRBJ2-1,many,TRBV5-1,TRBD1,TGCGCCAGCAGCTTCGGACAGGACAATGAGCAGTTCTTC,CASSFGQDNEQFF
TRBJ2-5,-,TRBV14,-,TGTGCCAGCAGCCCCCGCCGGACAGCTTCGCGAGAGACCCAGTACTTC,CASSPRRTASRETQYF
TRBJ2-2,many,TRBV20-1,TRBD2,TGCAGTGCTCCGTTGAGGCTAGCGGGAGTAGGGGGGGAGCTGTTTTTT,CSAPLRLAGVGGELFF